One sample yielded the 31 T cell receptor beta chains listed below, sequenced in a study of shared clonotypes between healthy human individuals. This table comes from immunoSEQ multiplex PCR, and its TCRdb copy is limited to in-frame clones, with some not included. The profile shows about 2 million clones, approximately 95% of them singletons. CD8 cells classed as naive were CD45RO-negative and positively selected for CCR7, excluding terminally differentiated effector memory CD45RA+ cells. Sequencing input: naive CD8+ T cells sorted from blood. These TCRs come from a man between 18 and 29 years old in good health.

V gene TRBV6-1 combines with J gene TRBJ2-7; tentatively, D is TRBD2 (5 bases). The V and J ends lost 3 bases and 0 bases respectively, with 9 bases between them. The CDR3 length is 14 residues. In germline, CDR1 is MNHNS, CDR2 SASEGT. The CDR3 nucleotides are TGTGCCAGCAGTGAGAGGGTCCCCTCCTACGAGCAGTACTTC. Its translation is CASSERVPSYEQYF.

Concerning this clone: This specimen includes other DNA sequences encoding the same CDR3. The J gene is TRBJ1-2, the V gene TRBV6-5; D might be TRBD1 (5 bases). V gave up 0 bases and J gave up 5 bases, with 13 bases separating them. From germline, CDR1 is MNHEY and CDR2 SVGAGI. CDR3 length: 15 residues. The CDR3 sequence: CASSYSEGLGYGYTF. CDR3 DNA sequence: TGTGCCAGCAGTTACTCGGAGGGGCTAGGGTATGGCTACACCTTC.

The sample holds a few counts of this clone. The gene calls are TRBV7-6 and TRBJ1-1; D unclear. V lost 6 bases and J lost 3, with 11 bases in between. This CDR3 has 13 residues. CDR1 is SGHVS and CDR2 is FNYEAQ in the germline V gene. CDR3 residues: CASSSNLYTEAFF. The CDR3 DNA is TGTGCCAGCAGTTCCAACCTATACACTGAAGCTTTCTTT.

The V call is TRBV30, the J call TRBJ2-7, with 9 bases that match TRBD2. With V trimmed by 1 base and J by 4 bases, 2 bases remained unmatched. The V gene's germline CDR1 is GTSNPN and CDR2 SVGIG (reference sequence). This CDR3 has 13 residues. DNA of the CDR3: TGTGCCTGGAGTGAGCGGGAGGTGTACGAGCAGTACTTC. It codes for CAWSEREVYEQYF.

The CDR3 DNA sequence: TGTGCCAGCAGTCCGCTCGCCCCTCAAGAGACCCAGTACTTC. Amino acid sequence: CASSPLAPQETQYF. The V and J genes are TRBV27 and TRBJ2-5; no firm D call. Trimming shortened V by 5 bases and J by 2 bases, and 12 bases separated the two germline ends. Germline assignment: CDR1 MNHEY and CDR2 SMNVEV (reference sequence). This CDR3 comprises 14 residues.

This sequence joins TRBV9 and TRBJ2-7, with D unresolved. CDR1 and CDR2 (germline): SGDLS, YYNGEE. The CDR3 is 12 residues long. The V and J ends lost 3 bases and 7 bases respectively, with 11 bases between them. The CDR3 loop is CASSGPGEEQYF. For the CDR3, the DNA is TGTGCCAGCAGCGGCCCCGGCGAGGAGCAGTACTTC.

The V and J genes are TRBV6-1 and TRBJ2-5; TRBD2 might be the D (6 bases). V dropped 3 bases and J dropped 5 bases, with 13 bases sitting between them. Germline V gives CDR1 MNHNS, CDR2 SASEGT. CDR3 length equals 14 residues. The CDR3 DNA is TGTGCCAGCAGTGACCTGGGACTTGGGGAGACCCAGTACTTC. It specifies CASSDLGLGETQYF.

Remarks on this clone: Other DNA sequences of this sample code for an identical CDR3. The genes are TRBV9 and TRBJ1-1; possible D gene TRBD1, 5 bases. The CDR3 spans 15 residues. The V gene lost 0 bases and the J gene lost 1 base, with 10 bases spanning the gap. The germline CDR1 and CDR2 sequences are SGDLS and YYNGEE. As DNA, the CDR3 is TGTGCCAGCAGCGTAGAGGGGACGGGGAACACTGAAGCTTTCTTT. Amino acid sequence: CASSVEGTGNTEAFF.

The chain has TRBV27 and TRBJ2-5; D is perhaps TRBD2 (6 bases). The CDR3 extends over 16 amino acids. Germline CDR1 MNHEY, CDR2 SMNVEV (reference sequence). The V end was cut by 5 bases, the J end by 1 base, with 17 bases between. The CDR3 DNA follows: TGTGCCAGCAGTCCAAGGAGGGTAGTGTTCCAAGAGACCCAGTACTTC. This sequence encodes CASSPRRVVFQETQYF.

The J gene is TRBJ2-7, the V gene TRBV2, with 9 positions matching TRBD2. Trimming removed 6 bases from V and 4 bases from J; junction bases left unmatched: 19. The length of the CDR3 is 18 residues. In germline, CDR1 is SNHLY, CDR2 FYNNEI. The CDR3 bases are TGTGCCAGCAGACAACCCCTGGGCGGGGGGGCCCCAGGGTACGAGCAGTACTTC. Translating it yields CASRQPLGGGAPGYEQYF.

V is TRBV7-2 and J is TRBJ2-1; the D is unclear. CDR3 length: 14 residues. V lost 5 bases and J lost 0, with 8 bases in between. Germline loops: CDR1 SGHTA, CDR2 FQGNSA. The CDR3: CASSPRASYNEQFF. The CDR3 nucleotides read TGTGCCAGCAGCCCCCGCGCCTCCTACAATGAGCAGTTCTTC.

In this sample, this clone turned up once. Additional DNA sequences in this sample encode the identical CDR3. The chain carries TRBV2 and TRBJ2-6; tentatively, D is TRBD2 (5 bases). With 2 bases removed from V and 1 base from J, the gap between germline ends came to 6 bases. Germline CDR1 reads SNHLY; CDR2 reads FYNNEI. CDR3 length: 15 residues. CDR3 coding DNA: TGTGCCAGCAGTGAACGGGGTTCTGGGGCCAACGTCCTGACTTTC. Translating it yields CASSERGSGANVLTF.

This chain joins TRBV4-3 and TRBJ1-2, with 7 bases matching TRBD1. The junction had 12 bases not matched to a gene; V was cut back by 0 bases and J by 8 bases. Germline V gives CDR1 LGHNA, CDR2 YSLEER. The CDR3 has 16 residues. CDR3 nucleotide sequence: TGCGCCAGCAGCCAAGATCGGGCGAACAGGGGCGGGGGCTACACCTTC. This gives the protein CASSQDRANRGGGYTF.

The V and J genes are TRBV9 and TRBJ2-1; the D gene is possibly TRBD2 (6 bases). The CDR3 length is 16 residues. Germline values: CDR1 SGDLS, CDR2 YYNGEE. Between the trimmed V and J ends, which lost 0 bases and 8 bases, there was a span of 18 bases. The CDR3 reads CASSVDGAGGLYEQFF. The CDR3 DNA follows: TGTGCCAGCAGCGTAGACGGGGCAGGAGGGCTATATGAGCAGTTCTTC.

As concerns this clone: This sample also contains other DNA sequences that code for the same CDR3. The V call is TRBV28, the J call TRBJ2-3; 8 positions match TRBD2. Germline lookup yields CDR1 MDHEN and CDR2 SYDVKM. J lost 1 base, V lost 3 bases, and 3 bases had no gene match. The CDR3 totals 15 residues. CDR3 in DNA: TGTGCCAGCAGTTTGCTAGCGGGTCGCACAGATACGCAGTATTTT. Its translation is CASSLLAGRTDTQYF. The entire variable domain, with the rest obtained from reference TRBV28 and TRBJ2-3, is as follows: DVKVTQSSRYLVKRTGEKVFLECVQDMDHENMFWYRQDPGLGLRLIYFSYDVKMKEKGDIPEGYSVSREKKERFSLILESASTNQTSMYLCASSLLAGRTDTQYFGPGTRLTVL.

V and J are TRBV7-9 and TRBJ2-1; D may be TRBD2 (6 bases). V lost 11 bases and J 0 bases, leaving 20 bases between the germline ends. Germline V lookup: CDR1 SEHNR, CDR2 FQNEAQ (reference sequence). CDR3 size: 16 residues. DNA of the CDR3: TGTGCCGGTCAGGGACTGGCCTTTAGCTCCTACAATGAGCAGTTCTTC. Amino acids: CAGQGLAFSSYNEQFF.

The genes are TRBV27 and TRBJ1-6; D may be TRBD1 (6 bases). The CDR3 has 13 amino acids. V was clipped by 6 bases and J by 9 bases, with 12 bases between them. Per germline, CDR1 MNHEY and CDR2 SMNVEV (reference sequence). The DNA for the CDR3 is TGTGCCAGCAGGGTAACAGGGAGTTCACCCCTCCACTTT. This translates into CASRVTGSSPLHF.

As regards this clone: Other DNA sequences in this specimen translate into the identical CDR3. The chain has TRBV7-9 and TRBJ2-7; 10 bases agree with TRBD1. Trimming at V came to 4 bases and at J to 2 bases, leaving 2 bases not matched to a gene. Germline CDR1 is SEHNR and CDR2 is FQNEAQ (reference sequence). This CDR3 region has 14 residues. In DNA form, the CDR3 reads TGTGCCAGCAGCTCCGACAGGGGGCCCTACGAGCAGTACTTC. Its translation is CASSSDRGPYEQYF.

In nucleotides, the CDR3 is TGTGCCAGCAACCGCGGGACTAGCGACTACAATGAGCAGTTCTTC. This codes for CASNRGTSDYNEQFF. The V and J genes are TRBV27 and TRBJ2-1, with 10 bases identical to TRBD2. The CDR3 is made up of 15 amino acids. Per the germline V gene, CDR1 is MNHEY and CDR2 is SMNVEV (reference sequence). Trimming took 7 bases from V and 3 from J; bases not matched to a gene: 6.

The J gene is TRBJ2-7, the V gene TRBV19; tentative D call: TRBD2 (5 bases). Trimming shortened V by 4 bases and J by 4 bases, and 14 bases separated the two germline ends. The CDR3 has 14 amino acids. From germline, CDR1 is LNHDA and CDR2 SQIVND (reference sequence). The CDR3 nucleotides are TGTGCCAGTAGTAGTGTCGGGGTTGGGTACGAGCAGTACTTC. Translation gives CASSSVGVGYEQYF.

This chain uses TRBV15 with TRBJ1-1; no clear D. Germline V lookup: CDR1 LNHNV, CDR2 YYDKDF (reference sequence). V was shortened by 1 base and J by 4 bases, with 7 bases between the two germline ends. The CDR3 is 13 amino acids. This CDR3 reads CATSRGRGTEAFF. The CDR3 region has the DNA TGTGCCACCAGCAGAGGGAGAGGCACTGAAGCTTTCTTT.

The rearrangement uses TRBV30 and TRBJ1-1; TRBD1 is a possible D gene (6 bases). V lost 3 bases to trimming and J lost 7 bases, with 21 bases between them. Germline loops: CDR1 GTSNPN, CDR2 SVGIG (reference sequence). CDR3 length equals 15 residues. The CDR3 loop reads CAWRGPGGFRNEAFF. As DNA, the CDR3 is TGTGCCTGGAGGGGTCCCGGGGGCTTTAGGAATGAAGCTTTCTTT.

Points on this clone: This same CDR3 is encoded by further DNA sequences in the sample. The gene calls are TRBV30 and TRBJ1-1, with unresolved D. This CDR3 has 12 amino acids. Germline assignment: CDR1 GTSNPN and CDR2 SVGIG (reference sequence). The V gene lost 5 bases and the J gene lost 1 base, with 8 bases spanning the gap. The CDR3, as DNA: TGTGCCTGGGGGCCCGGGAACACTGAAGCTTTCTTT. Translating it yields CAWGPGNTEAFF.

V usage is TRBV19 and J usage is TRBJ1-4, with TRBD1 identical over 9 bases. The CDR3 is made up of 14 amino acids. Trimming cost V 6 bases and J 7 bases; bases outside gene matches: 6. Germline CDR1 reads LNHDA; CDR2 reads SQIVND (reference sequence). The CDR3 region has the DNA TGTGCCAGTAGCTGGACAGGGGCTAGTGAAAAACTGTTTTTT. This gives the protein CASSWTGASEKLFF.

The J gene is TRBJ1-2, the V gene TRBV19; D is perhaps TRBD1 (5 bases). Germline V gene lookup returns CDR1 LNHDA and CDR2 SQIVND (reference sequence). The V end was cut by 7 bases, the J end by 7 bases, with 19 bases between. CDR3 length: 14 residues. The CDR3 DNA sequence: TGTGCCAGTATGGGGGACCGGGGGGATATTGGCTACACCTTC. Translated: CASMGDRGDIGYTF.

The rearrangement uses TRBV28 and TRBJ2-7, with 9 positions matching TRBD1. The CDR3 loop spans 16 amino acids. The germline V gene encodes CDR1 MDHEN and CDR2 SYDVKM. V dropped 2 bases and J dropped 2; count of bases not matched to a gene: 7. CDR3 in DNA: TGTGCCAGCAGTTTAGAACCGGGACAGGGCACCTACGAGCAGTACTTC. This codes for CASSLEPGQGTYEQYF.

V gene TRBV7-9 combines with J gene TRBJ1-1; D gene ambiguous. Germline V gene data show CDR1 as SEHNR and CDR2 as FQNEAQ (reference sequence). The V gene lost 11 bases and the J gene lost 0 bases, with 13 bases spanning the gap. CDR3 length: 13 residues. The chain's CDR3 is CAGFDGLNTEAFF. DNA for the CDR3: TGTGCCGGATTTGACGGGTTGAACACTGAAGCTTTCTTT.

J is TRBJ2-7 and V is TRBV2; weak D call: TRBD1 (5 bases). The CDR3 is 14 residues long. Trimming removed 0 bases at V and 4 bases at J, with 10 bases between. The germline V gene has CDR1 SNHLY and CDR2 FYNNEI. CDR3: CASSEAGRQYEQYF. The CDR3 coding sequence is TGTGCCAGCAGTGAAGCGGGCAGACAGTACGAGCAGTACTTC.

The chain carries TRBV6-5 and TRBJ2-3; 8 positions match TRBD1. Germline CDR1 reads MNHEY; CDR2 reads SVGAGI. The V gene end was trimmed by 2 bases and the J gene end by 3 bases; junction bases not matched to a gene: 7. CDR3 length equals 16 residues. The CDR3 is CASSYGKDRETDTQYF. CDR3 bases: TGTGCCAGCAGTTACGGGAAGGACAGGGAAACAGATACGCAGTATTTT.

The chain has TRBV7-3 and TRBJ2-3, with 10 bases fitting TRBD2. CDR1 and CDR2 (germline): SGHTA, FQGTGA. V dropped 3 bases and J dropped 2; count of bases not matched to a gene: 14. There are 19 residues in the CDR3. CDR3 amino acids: CASSFTSGVPTLFTDTQYF. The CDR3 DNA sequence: TGTGCCAGCAGCTTTACTAGCGGGGTCCCAACTCTATTCACAGATACGCAGTATTTT.

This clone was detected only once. CDR3 sequence (DNA): TGTGCCATACAGCTCCGGGACAGTTACGAGCAGTACTTC. Amino acid sequence: CAIQLRDSYEQYF. The gene calls are TRBV28 and TRBJ2-7; 7 positions match TRBD1. CDR1 is MDHEN and CDR2 is SYDVKM in the germline V gene. This CDR3 contains 13 residues. Unmatched junction bases numbered 10, after V lost 10 bases and J lost 4 bases.